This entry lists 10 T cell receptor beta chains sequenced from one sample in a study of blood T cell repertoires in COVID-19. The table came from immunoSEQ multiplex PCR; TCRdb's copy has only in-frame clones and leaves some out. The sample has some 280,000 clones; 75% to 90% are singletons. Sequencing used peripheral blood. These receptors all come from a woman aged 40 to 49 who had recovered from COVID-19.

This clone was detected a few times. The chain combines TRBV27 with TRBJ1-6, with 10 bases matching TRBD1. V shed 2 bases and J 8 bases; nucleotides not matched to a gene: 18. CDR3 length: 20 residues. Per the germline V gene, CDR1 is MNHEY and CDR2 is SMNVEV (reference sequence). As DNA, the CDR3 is TGTGCCAGCAGTTTACAAATCCGGGACAGGGGATCGCCAATAGATTCACCCCTCCACTTT. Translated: CASSLQIRDRGSPIDSPLHF.

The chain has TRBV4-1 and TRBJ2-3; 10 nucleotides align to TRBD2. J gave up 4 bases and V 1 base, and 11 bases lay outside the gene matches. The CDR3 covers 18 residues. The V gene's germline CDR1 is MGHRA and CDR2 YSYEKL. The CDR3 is CASSQGPAGGISSDTQYF. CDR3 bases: TGCGCCAGCAGCCAAGGGCCAGCGGGAGGGATCTCGTCAGATACGCAGTATTTT.

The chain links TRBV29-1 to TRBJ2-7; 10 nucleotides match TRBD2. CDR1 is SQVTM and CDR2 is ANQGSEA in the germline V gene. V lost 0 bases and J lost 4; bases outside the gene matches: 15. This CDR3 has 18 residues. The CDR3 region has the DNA TGCAGCGTTGAAGATTCGGCTAGCGGGAGTAACCAGGGGTACGAGCAGTACTTC. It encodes CSVEDSASGSNQGYEQYF.

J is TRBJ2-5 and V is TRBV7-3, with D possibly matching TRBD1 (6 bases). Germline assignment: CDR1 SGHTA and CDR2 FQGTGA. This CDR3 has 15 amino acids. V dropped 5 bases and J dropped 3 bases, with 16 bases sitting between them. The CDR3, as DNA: TGTGCCAGCAGCCCCGGCCGGGGACATGAAGAGACCCAGTACTTC. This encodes CASSPGRGHEETQYF.

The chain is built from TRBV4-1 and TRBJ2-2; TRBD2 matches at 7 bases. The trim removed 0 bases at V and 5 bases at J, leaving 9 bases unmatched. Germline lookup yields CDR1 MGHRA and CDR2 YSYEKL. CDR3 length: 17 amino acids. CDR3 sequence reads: CASSQDRGAGITGELFF. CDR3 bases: TGCGCCAGCAGCCAAGATCGGGGAGCGGGAATAACCGGGGAGCTGTTTTTT.

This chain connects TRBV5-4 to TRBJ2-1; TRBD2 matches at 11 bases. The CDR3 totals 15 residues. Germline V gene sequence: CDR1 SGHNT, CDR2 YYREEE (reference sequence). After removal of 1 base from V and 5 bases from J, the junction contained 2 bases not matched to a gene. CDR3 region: CASSLLGLADNEQFF. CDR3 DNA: TGTGCCAGCAGCTTGTTGGGACTAGCGGACAATGAGCAGTTCTTC.

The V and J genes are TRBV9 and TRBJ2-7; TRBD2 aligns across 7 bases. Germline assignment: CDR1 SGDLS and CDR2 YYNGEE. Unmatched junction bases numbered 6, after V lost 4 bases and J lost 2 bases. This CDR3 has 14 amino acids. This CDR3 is CASSPRDYAYEQYF. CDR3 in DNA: TGTGCCAGCAGCCCTCGGGACTACGCCTACGAGCAGTACTTC.

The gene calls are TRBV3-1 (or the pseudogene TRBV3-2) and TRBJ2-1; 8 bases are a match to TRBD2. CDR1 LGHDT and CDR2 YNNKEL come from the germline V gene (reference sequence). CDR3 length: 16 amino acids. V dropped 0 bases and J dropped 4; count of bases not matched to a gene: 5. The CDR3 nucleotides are TGTGCCAGCAGCCAAGAGGGCCTAGCGGGTTACAATGAGCAGTTCTTC. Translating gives CASSQEGLAGYNEQFF.

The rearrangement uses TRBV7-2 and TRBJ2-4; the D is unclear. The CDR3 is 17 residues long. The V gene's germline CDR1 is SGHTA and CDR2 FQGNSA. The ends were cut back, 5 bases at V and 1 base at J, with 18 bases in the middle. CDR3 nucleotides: TGTGCCAGCAGCCTAACCACGACCGAGGTGGCCAAAAACATTCAGTACTTC. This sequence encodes CASSLTTTEVAKNIQYF.

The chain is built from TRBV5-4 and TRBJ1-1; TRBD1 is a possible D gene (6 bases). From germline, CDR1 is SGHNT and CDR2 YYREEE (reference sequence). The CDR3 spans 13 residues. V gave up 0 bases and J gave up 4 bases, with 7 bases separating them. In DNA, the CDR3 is TGTGCCAGCAGCTTGGGAGGGGGCACTGAAGCTTTCTTT. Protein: CASSLGGGTEAFF.